Below, one T cell receptor beta chain is given with its context. Its specificity is unknown. The sample belongs to a study of vaccination effects on CD4 cells after COVID-19. About the study: Samples came 142 and 148 days after COVID-19 diagnosis, before vaccination. Study outcomes and limitations: Late after vaccination, infection- and vaccine-induced clones showed marked clonal contraction.

This CDR3 comprises 15 residues. Germline V gene lookup returns CDR1 KGHDR and CDR2 SFDVKD. V shed 3 bases and J shed 3 bases, with 12 bases lying between them. Assay used: immunoSEQ multiplex PCR; TCRdb lists only in-frame clones, some missing. The repertoire holds tens of thousands of clones, roughly 76% seen once, with approximately 17% in the top ten. Using viral peptide pools, the ViraFEST assay grew out antigen-specific CD4+ T cells prior to sequencing. Following 10 days of culture, CD4+ T cells were isolated. The person had PCR-confirmed SARS-CoV-2 infection between March and December 2020. The researchers cultured around 2 million PBMC per well with roughly 11 IU/ml IL-2 and approximately 9.9 ug/ml peptides. Half-medium changes using IL-2 medium occurred on days 3 and 7.

This sample comprised CD4+ T cells from PBMCs cultured with SARS-CoV-2 spike peptides, obtained before COVID-19 vaccination. J is TRBJ2-3 and V is TRBV24-1; tentatively, D is TRBD2 (6 bases). The receptor was derived from a human donor who had a prior SARS-CoV-2 infection. CDR3 DNA sequence: TGTGCCACCAGTGATGCCGCAGGAGGGACAGATACGCAGTATTTT. It codes for CATSDAAGGTDTQYF.